This TCR beta chain was sequenced in a study of blood T cell repertoires in COVID-19. Background on the study: From the United States, Italy and Spain came samples of acute and convalescent COVID-19. Nucleic acid was either cDNA or gDNA, and it came from T cells, B-cell-depleted T cells, or PBMCs.

This clone appeared a single time. Repertoires were generated with immunoSEQ multiplex PCR, while TCRdb's copy carries only in-frame clones and drops some. The table has 150,000 to 200,000 clones, approximately 92% seen once. From germline, CDR1 is SGDLS and CDR2 YYNGEE. V shed 0 bases and J shed 3 bases, with 15 bases lying between them. This CDR3 has 16 residues. This TCR was sampled from a woman aged 50 to 65 with acute or convalescent COVID-19. The specimen was peripheral blood. The chain links TRBV9 to TRBJ1-1; D might be TRBD1 (6 bases). In DNA, the CDR3 is TGTGCCAGCAGCGTAGGGGGCTGGGGGCGTGACACTGAAGCTTTCTTT. Its protein product is CASSVGGWGRDTEAFF.